This T cell receptor (beta chain) was sequenced in a study of identical twins. Using its own MiXCR run on the 5' RACE reads, TCRdb lists one record per CDR3 protein. This table has about 520,000 distinct CDR3 sequences, under 25% appearing once. Study results and caveats: Findings depended on cross-sectional statistics rather than tracking the same donors.

V shed 3 bases and J shed 3 bases, with 6 bases lying between them. In germline, CDR1 is MGHRA, CDR2 YSYEKL. The CDR3 runs to 13 residues. This clonotype was observed a handful of times. The antigen is undetermined. This sample also belongs to another study, concerning T cells expressing NK-cell markers. That work adds: Top CD8+ clonotypes included the dominant CD3+CD56+NKG2C+ clonotypes in roughly 6 donors.

The V gene is TRBV4-1, the J gene TRBJ2-1; D may be TRBD2 (6 bases). The clonotype was recovered from a woman between 18 and 29 years old in good health. The source material was CD4+ T cells sorted from blood. CDR3 amino acids: CASSQDYYNEQFF. CDR3 DNA sequence: TGCGCCAGCAGCCAGGACTACTACAATGAGCAGTTCTTC.